This TCR beta chain is from a study of blood T cell repertoires in COVID-19. Study overall: The cDNA or gDNA used as material had been derived from T cells, B-cell-depleted T cells, or PBMCs.

This CDR3 region has 14 residues. Trimming cost V 3 bases and J 6 bases, with 17 bases left between them. Per germline, CDR1 GTSNPN and CDR2 SVGIG (reference sequence). Under the authors' procedure: Amplification with reference gene primers provided the estimates of nucleated cell counts. Sequencing was performed with immunoSEQ multiplex PCR; in TCRdb, only in-frame clones are kept and a portion is missing. That table furnishes V, J and clone size, whereas the DNA furnished D and trimming. The table shows about 68,000 clones, with 65% to 90% occurring only once. This clone has just a few counts. Sequencing was done on a sample of peripheral blood. The clonotype originates from a man aged 45-60 years with acute or convalescent COVID-19. The V gene is TRBV30, the J gene TRBJ1-2; D is ambiguous. As DNA, the CDR3 is TGTGCCTGGAGCCAGACGACGGAGGAGCATGGCTACACCTTC. Encoded protein: CAWSQTTEEHGYTF.